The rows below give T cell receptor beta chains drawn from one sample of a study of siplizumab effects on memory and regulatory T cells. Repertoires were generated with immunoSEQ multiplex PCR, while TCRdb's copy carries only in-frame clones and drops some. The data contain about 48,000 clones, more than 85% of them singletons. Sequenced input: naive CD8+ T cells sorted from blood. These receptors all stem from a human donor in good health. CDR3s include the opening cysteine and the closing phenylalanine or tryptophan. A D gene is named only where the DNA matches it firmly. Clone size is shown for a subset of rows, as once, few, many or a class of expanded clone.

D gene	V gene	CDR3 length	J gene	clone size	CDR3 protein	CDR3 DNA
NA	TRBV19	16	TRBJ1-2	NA	CASSIDPGLNNYGYTF	TGTGCCAGTAGTATAGACCCGGGACTGAATAACTATGGCTACACCTTC
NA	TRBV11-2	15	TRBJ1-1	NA	CASSKPTGENTEAFF	TGTGCCAGCAGTAAACCCACCGGGGAGAACACTGAAGCTTTCTTT
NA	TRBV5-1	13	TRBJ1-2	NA	CASSGPGEDGYTF	TGCGCCAGCAGCGGGCCTGGAGAGGATGGCTACACCTTC
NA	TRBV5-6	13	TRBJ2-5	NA	CASSPPNQETQYF	TGTGCCAGCAGCCCTCCTAATCAAGAGACCCAGTACTTC
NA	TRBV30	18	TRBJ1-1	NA	CAWRPPVGAHSMKSEAFF	TGTGCCTGGAGGCCACCGGTGGGGGCCCATTCGATGAAATCTGAAGCTTTCTTT
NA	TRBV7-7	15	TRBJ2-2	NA	CASSLVGTNTGELFF	TGTGCTAGCAGCTTAGTCGGGACGAACACCGGGGAGCTGTTTTTT
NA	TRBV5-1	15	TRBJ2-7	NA	CASSSYGTAGYEQYF	TGCGCCAGCAGCTCATACGGGACGGCGGGATACGAGCAGTACTTC
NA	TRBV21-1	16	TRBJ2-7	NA	CASSKVRRHSSYEQYF	TGTGCCAGCAGCAAAGTCCGTCGTCACTCGTCCTACGAGCAGTACTTC
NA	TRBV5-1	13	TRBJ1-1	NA	CASSLIEDFEAFF	TGCGCCAGCAGCTTGATCGAGGATTTTGAAGCTTTCTTT
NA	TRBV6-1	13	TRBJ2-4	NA	CASREALKNIQYF	TGTGCCAGCAGGGAGGCTTTAAAAAACATTCAGTACTTC
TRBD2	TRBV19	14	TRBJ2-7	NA	CASSLPGGTHEQYF	TGTGCCAGTAGTCTCCCGGGAGGAACACACGAGCAGTACTTC
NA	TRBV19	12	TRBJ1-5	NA	CASSSSLQPQHF	TGTGCCAGTAGTAGCTCCCTTCAGCCCCAGCATTTT
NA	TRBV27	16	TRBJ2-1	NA	CASSLSSGQLYNEQFF	TGTGCCAGCAGTTTATCGTCCGGACAGCTATACAATGAGCAGTTCTTC
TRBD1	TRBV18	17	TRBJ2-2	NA	CASSPRRAGGPTGELFF	TGTGCCAGCTCACCACGGCGGGCAGGGGGCCCCACCGGGGAGCTGTTTTTT
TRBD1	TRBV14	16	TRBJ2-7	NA	CASSQGQGDPSYEQYF	TGTGCCAGCAGCCAGGGACAGGGGGACCCCTCCTACGAGCAGTACTTC
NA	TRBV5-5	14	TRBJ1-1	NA	CASSPGAYNTEAFF	TGTGCCAGCAGCCCCGGGGCCTATAACACTGAAGCTTTCTTT
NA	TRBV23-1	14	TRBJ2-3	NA	CASSQGDNLDTQYF	TGCGCCAGCAGTCAAGGGGACAACTTAGATACGCAGTATTTT
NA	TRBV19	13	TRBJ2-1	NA	CASSITSYNEQFF	TGTGCCAGTAGTATTACCTCCTACAATGAGCAGTTCTTC
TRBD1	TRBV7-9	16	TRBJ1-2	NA	CASSSGTGDQNYGYTF	TGTGCCAGCAGCTCCGGGACAGGGGATCAGAACTATGGCTACACCTTC
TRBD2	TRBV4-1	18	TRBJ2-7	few	CASSQEPSGGMSSYEQYF	TGCGCCAGCAGCCAAGAACCTAGCGGGGGCATGAGCTCCTACGAGCAGTACTTC
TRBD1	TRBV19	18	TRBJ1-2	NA	CASSMGSRTGRSVYGYTF	TGTGCCAGTAGTATGGGGTCAAGGACAGGGAGATCGGTATATGGCTACACCTTC
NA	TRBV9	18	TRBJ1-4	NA	CASSVGVAGLPTNEKLFF	TGTGCCAGCAGCGTAGGAGTGGCAGGGCTACCAACTAATGAAAAACTGTTTTTT
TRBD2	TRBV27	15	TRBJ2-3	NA	CASSLLAGIYDTQYF	TGTGCCAGCAGTTTGCTAGCGGGAATTTATGATACGCAGTATTTT
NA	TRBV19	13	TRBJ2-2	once	CASSIVGPGELFF	TGTGCCAGTAGTATAGTGGGGCCCGGGGAGCTGTTTTTT
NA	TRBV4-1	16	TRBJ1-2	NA	CASSLRQDPNTYGYTF	TGCGCCAGCAGCTTGCGACAGGACCCTAATACCTATGGCTACACCTTC
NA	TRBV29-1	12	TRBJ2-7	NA	CSVGPTAYEQYF	TGCAGCGTTGGTCCCACCGCCTACGAGCAGTACTTC
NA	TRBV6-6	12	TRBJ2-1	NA	CASSSQDNEQFF	TGTGCCAGCAGCTCCCAGGACAATGAGCAGTTCTTC
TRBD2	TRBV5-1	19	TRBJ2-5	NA	CASSLAGRGLAGDQETQYF	TGCGCCAGCAGCTTGGCCGGTCGGGGACTAGCGGGAGATCAAGAGACCCAGTACTTC
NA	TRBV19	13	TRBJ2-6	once	CASRQGWANVLTF	TGTGCCAGTAGACAGGGCTGGGCCAACGTCCTGACTTTC
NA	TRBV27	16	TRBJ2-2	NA	CASSFFSGAGTGELFF	TGTGCCAGCAGTTTTTTTTCGGGGGCCGGGACCGGGGAGCTGTTTTTT
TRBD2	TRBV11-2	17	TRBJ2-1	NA	CASSLGASGKNYNEQFF	TGTGCCAGCAGCTTAGGGGCTAGCGGGAAAAACTACAATGAGCAGTTCTTC
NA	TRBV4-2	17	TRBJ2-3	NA	CASSPRGGGARTDTQYF	TGTGCCAGCAGCCCTCGAGGAGGGGGGGCTAGGACAGATACGCAGTATTTT
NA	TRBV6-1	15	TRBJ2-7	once	CASSGNPIASYEQYF	TGTGCCAGCAGTGGAAACCCGATTGCCTCCTACGAGCAGTACTTC
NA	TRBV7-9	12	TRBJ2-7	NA	CASSLDLLEQYF	TGTGCCAGCAGCTTAGATCTACTCGAGCAGTACTTC
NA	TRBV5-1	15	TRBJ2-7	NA	CASSWDTGGFYEQYF	TGCGCCAGCAGCTGGGACACCGGTGGGTTCTACGAGCAGTACTTC
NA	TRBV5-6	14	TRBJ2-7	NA	CASSLGVLVYEQYF	TGTGCCAGCAGCTTGGGGGTACTTGTCTACGAGCAGTACTTC
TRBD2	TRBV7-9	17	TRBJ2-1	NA	CASSGTSGRAEVDEQFF	TGTGCCAGCAGCGGGACTAGCGGGAGGGCCGAAGTGGATGAGCAGTTCTTC
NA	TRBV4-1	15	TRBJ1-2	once	CASSQGEYSTYGYTF	TGCGCCAGCAGCCAAGGTGAATACAGTACCTATGGCTACACCTTC
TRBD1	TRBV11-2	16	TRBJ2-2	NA	CASSDDRGPNTGELFF	TGTGCCAGCAGCGATGACAGGGGGCCGAACACCGGGGAGCTGTTTTTT
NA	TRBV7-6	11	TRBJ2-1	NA	CASSSQDDQFF	TGTGCCAGCAGCTCCCAGGATGACCAGTTCTTC
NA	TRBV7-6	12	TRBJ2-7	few	CASSPRDDEQYF	TGTGCCAGCAGCCCGCGAGATGACGAGCAGTACTTC
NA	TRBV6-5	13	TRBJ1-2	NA	CASSYAFNYGYTF	TGTGCCAGCAGTTACGCGTTTAACTATGGCTACACCTTC
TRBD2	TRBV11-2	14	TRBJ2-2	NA	CASSVAGPTGELFF	TGTGCCAGCAGCGTAGCGGGTCCCACCGGGGAGCTGTTTTTT
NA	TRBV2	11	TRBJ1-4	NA	CASRTAEKLFF	TGTGCCAGCAGAACAGCTGAAAAACTGTTTTTT
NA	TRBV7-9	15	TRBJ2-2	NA	CASSTNAGRTGELFF	TGTGCCAGCAGCACGAACGCGGGACGGACCGGGGAGCTGTTTTTT
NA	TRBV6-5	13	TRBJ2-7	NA	CASSYRLLYEQYF	TGTGCCAGCAGTTACCGGCTCTTGTACGAGCAGTACTTC
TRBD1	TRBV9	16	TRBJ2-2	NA	CASSVSGTVSTGELFF	TGTGCCAGCAGCGTGTCCGGGACAGTCTCCACCGGGGAGCTGTTTTTT
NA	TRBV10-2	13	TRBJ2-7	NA	CASSDYGPNEQYF	TGCGCCAGCAGTGATTACGGGCCCAACGAGCAGTACTTC
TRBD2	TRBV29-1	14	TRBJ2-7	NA	CSVEGAGGSYEQYF	TGCAGCGTTGAAGGAGCGGGAGGCTCCTACGAGCAGTACTTC
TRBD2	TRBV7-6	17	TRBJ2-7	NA	CASSLAFGGGRASEQYF	TGTGCCAGCAGCTTAGCGTTCGGGGGCGGGAGGGCCTCCGAGCAGTACTTC
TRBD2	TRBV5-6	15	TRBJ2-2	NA	CASSFLAGDTGELFF	TGTGCCAGCAGCTTCCTAGCGGGGGACACCGGGGAGCTGTTTTTT